The clone carrying this T cell receptor beta chain was detected only a few times. The antigen remains unidentified. The junction had 5 bases not matched to a gene; V was cut back by 6 bases and J by 5 bases. The CDR3 contains 13 residues. Germline CDR1 DFQATT, CDR2 SNEGSKA (reference sequence). The entry originates in a study of T-cell reconstitution after alpha-beta-depleted transplantation in children. Notes on the study in general: At the one-year point after transplant, T-cell counts and TCRbeta diversity were found to come mostly from T cells that had been newly produced. It was reported that alpha-beta T cells came from several hundred expanded graft clones (about two months after transplant).

Molecular barcoding with unique molecular identifiers was used for the TCRbeta library. TCRdb processed the PCR reads anew with MiXCR; each CDR3 protein has one entry. Of fewer than 250,000 distinct CDR3 sequences listed, roughly a sixth are singletons. Material: PBMCs, mostly from graft donor cells, obtained 360 days after TCRalphabeta/CD19-depleted stem cell transplant. The clonotype originates from a male patient between 2 and 9 years old who had a stem cell transplant for acute lymphoblastic leukemia, so the T cells may come from the graft donor. This chain joins TRBV20-1 and TRBJ2-5, with TRBD1 identical over 11 bases. The CDR3 bases are TGCAGTGCCCGAGGGGACAGGGGGGAGACCCAGTACTTC. The encoded protein is CSARGDRGETQYF.